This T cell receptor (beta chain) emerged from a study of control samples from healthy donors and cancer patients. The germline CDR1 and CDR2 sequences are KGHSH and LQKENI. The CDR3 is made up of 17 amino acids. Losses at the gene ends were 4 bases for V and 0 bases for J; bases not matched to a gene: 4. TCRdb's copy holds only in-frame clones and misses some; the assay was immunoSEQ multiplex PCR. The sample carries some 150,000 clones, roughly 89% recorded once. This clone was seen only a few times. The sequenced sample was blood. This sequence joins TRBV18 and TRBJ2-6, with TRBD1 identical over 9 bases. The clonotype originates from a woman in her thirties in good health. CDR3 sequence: CASSRTGDFSGANVLTF. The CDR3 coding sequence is TGTGCCAGCTCACGGACAGGGGACTTCTCTGGGGCCAACGTCCTGACTTTC.